The 27 T cell receptor beta chains below were found in one sample sequenced in a study of CD8+ T cells in alopecia areata. Sequencing templates came from extracted RNA that was reverse transcribed into cDNA. Here immunoSEQ multiplex PCR was the method, and the copy in TCRdb shows in-frame clones only, minus some. The sample shows more than 90,000 clones, none of them appearing just once. Specimen: lesional skin. The receptors were gathered from a C3H/HeJ mouse with alopecia areata. Mouse strain MHC haplotype: H2-k.

This clone was found many times. Gene and germline names: mouse. The CDR3 is cut off 4 residues early in the read; its end comes from the germline J gene. The rearrangement uses TRBV3 and TRBJ2-2; 9 positions agree with TRBD2. Germline V gene sequence: CDR1 SNHLY, CDR2 FYNGKV (reference sequence). The V and J ends lost 3 bases and 1 base, in that order; junction bases with no gene match: 0. CDR3 length equals 15 residues. The CDR3 DNA, read in part, is TGTGCCAGCAGCTTGGACTGGGGAAACACCGGG. Its protein is CASSLDWGNTG. The complete CDR3 sequence is CASSLDWGNTGQLYF.

This clone was observed a few times. Gene names and germline match the mouse. The CDR3 end is not reached by the read, which stops 4 residues before it; the germline J gene fills it in. This chain joins TRBV13-3 and TRBJ2-5; 8 nucleotides align to TRBD1. The germline CDR1 and CDR2 sequences are NNHDY and SYVADS. The trim removed 3 bases at V and 3 bases at J, leaving 6 bases unmatched. This CDR3 region has 15 residues. The sequenced CDR3 bases are TGTGCCAGCAGTGGCTTCAGGGGGCTACAAGAC. The encoded protein is CASSGFRGLQD. The whole CDR3 is CASSGFRGLQDTQYF. The entire variable domain, with the rest obtained from reference TRBV13-3 and TRBJ2-5, is as follows: EAAVTQSPRSKVAVTGGKVTLSCHQTNNHDYMYWYRQDTGHGLRLIHYSYVADSTEKGDIPDGYKASRPSQENFSLILELASLSQTAVYFCASSGFRGLQDTQYFGPGTRLLVL.

On this clone itself: The gene names given are mouse names. The DNA ends 4 residues before the CDR3 does, and the rest of the CDR3 is filled in from the germline J gene. V is TRBV13-3 and J is TRBJ2-7; D is possibly TRBD1 (6 bases). CDR3 length: 12 residues. The germline CDR1 and CDR2 sequences are NNHDY and SYVADS. Here the CDR3 reads CASRATGYEQYF. The DNA read from the CDR3 is TGTGCCAGCAGAGCCACAGGGTAT.

On this clone itself: The gene names given are mouse names. The read falls 4 residues short of the CDR3 end, and the missing part is taken from the germline J gene. J is TRBJ2-2 and V is TRBV1, with 8 nucleotides matching TRBD2. Germline assignment: CDR1 NSQYPW and CDR2 LRSPGD (reference sequence). With V trimmed by 3 bases and J by 0 bases, 6 bases remained unmatched. CDR3 length: 17 residues. The sequenced part of the CDR3 DNA is TGCACCTGCAGTGCCTCTTGGGGGGGGTCAAACACCGGG. This encodes CTCSASWGGSNTG. The CDR3 in its entirety is CTCSASWGGSNTGQLYF.

Turning to this clone: The gene names given are mouse names. The read ends 4 residues before the CDR3 terminus; that terminus is restored from the germline J gene. The chain carries TRBV19 and TRBJ1-4; 7 bases are shared with TRBD1. The CDR3 runs 14 residues. The germline CDR1 and CDR2 sequences are FNHDT and SITEND (reference sequence). V shed 5 bases, J shed 3 bases, and the junction held 4 bases outside the gene matches. The chain's CDR3 is CASRNRGANERLFF. CDR3 bases read: TGTGCCAGCAGGAACAGGGGAGCCAACGAA. Using reference TRBV19 and TRBJ1-4 for the parts outside the CDR3, the full variable domain is GGIITQTPKFLIGQEGQKLTLKCQQNFNHDTMYWYRQDSGKGLRLIYYSITENDLQKGDLSEGYDASREKKSSFSLTVTSAQKNEMAVFLCASRNRGANERLFFGHGTKLSVL.

This clone was seen a handful of times. Mouse germline and gene names are used. The read terminates 4 residues ahead of where the CDR3 ends, so the germline J gene completes it. The V and J genes are TRBV13-3 and TRBJ2-1; 10 bases fit TRBD2. Trimming at V came to 2 bases and at J to 5 bases, leaving 7 bases not matched to a gene. This CDR3 spans 16 amino acids. Germline V gene data show CDR1 as NNHDY and CDR2 as SYVADS. The sequenced CDR3 bases are TGTGCCAGCAGTGAGGCTGGGGGGGCCGCGGATGCT. Translated, it gives CASSEAGGAADA. The whole CDR3 sequence is CASSEAGGAADAEQFF.

This clone appeared many times. The listed genes are named as in mouse. The DNA ends 4 residues before the CDR3 does, and the rest of the CDR3 is filled in from the germline J gene. J is TRBJ2-3 and V is TRBV13-3; D might be TRBD2 (6 bases). The CDR3 has 14 amino acids. Trimming took 5 bases from V and 1 from J, leaving 11 bases between them. Germline CDR1 NNHDY, CDR2 SYVADS. The CDR3 bases that were read are TGTGCCAGCAGCCCTGGGGAAGGTGCAGAA. It translates to CASSPGEGAE. The entire CDR3 protein reads CASSPGEGAETLYF.

Concerning this clone: Genes and germline are mouse. CDR3 sequence reads: CASSDAWGAYEQYF. CDR3 bases read: TGTGCCAGCAGTGATGCATGGGGGGCGTAT. The chain joins TRBV13-3 to TRBJ2-7; tentative D call: TRBD2 (7 bases). Read data end 4 residues before the CDR3 end; the end is taken from the germline J gene. This CDR3 is 14 amino acids long. The germline CDR1 and CDR2 sequences are NNHDY and SYVADS.

This clone has just a few counts. The gene names here belong to mouse. The sequence runs out 4 residues before the end of the CDR3; the remainder is reconstructed from the germline J gene. This chain connects TRBV1 to TRBJ2-5; no firm D call. This CDR3 spans 15 amino acids. Germline CDR1 NSQYPW, CDR2 LRSPGD (reference sequence). The V and J ends lost 2 bases and 0 bases respectively, with 9 bases between them. The CDR3 spells CTCSAINLNQDTQYF. The DNA read from the CDR3 is TGCACCTGCAGTGCAATAAATCTTAACCAAGAC.

A note on this clone: Mouse germline and gene names are used. Read coverage stops 4 residues before the CDR3 terminus; the germline J gene supplies the remainder. V gene TRBV1 combines with J gene TRBJ2-5; 7 bases map to TRBD1. The CDR3 totals 12 residues. Per the germline V gene, CDR1 is NSQYPW and CDR2 is LRSPGD (reference sequence). CDR3 loop: CTCKTGTDTQYF. The sequenced part of the CDR3 DNA is TGCACCTGCAAGACAGGGACAGAC.

This clone appeared a few times. The gene symbols are mouse symbols. The CDR3 is cut off 4 residues early in the read; its end comes from the germline J gene. This sequence joins TRBV1 and TRBJ2-4; no clear D. Germline values: CDR1 NSQYPW, CDR2 LRSPGD (reference sequence). The V and J ends lost 5 bases and 0 bases respectively, with 6 bases between them. The CDR3 is 13 amino acids. The CDR3 loop is CTCSSSSQNTLYF. Partial CDR3 DNA: TGCACCTGCAGTAGTAGTAGTCAAAAC. Full variable domain (remainder filled in from reference TRBV1 and TRBJ2-4): VTLLEQNPRWRLVPRGQAVNLRCILKNSQYPWMSWYQQDLQKQLQWLFTLRSPGDKEVKSLPGADYLATRVTDTELRLQVANMSQGRTLYCTCSSSSQNTLYFGAGTRLSVL.

In the case of this clone: The genes are named according to mouse. The read terminates 4 residues before the CDR3 end, so the remaining end is supplied by the germline J gene. The chain is built from TRBV1 and TRBJ2-7, with 7 positions matching TRBD1. Germline CDR1 NSQYPW, CDR2 LRSPGD (reference sequence). The length of the CDR3 is 14 residues. Partial CDR3 DNA: TGCACCTGCAGTGCTAGGGGACAGATTTAT. It encodes CTCSARGQIY. The CDR3 in its entirety is CTCSARGQIYEQYF.

With regard to this clone: Gene names are the mouse ones. The read falls 4 residues short of the CDR3 end, and the missing part is taken from the germline J gene. This chain links TRBV17 with TRBJ2-5, with 10 bases identical to TRBD2. The germline gives CDR1 MNHDT, CDR2 YYDKIL. The CDR3 is 14 amino acids. This chain's CDR3 is CASSSPGGADTQYF. The sequenced part of the CDR3 DNA is TGTGCTAGCAGTAGTCCTGGGGGGGCCGAC.

The sample holds a few counts of this clone. Gene names denote mouse genes. The read terminates 4 residues before the CDR3 end, so the remaining end is supplied by the germline J gene. The genes are TRBV1 and TRBJ2-5; D might be TRBD2 (5 bases). V was clipped by 5 bases and J by 1 base, with 10 bases between them. The CDR3 extends over 14 amino acids. Germline-derived CDR1 and CDR2 are NSQYPW and LRSPGD (reference sequence). The CDR3 is CTCSSWEHQDTQYF. CDR3 DNA (partial): TGCACCTGCAGTTCCTGGGAGCACCAAGAC.

This clone showed up just a few times. Genes here carry mouse names. CDR3 sequence: CASSMDWGTGQLYF. The DNA read from the CDR3 is TGTGCCAGCAGTATGGACTGGGGGACCGGG. The chain employs TRBV19 and TRBJ2-2; 10 bases are a match to TRBD2. The read is 4 residues too short to cover the CDR3 end, so that end is filled in from the germline J gene. From germline, CDR1 is FNHDT and CDR2 SITEND (reference sequence). J was trimmed by 5 bases and V by 2 bases; bases with no gene match: 0. This CDR3 has 14 residues.

Regarding this clone: Mouse gene names apply. The CDR3 end lies 4 residues beyond the end of the read and is filled in from the germline J gene. The chain recombines TRBV5 with TRBJ1-4, with 7 bases matching TRBD1. From germline, CDR1 is LGHNA and CDR2 YNLKQL (reference sequence). This CDR3 region has 15 residues. The V and J ends lost 0 bases and 4 bases, in that order; junction bases with no gene match: 2. The CDR3 loop reads CASSQDTGVNERLFF. The covered CDR3 bases are TGTGCCAGCAGCCAAGACACAGGGGTCAACGAA.

Comment on this clone: Mouse names are used for the genes. The CDR3 end is not reached by the read, which stops 4 residues before it; the germline J gene fills it in. The rearrangement uses TRBV19 and TRBJ2-7; 9 nucleotides align to TRBD1. The junction had 7 bases not matched to a gene; V was cut back by 6 bases and J by 3 bases. Germline V gives CDR1 FNHDT, CDR2 SITEND (reference sequence). The CDR3 extends over 14 amino acids. The CDR3 DNA, read in part, is TGTGCCAGCATCCCGACAGGGGGAGGCTAT. Encoded protein: CASIPTGGGY. The full-length CDR3 reads as CASIPTGGGYEQYF.

There are a few counts of this clone. Gene names denote mouse genes. The CDR3 goes on 4 residues after the read ends, and that part is filled in from the germline J gene. The chain employs TRBV13-3 and TRBJ2-4; 7 bases map to TRBD2. The CDR3 is made up of 14 amino acids. Per germline, CDR1 NNHDY and CDR2 SYVADS. Unmatched junction bases numbered 5, after V lost 7 bases and J lost 0 bases. CDR3 DNA (partial): TGTGCCAGCGGGGGACTGTCTAGTCAAAAC. Protein product: CASGGLSSQN. The whole CDR3 is CASGGLSSQNTLYF.

Comments on this clone: All gene names here are mouse names. The CDR3 end falls 4 residues outside the read, so it is completed with the germline J gene. The chain employs TRBV19 and TRBJ2-7, with TRBD1 matching 9 bases. This CDR3 is 14 amino acids long. Germline CDR1 is FNHDT and CDR2 is SITEND (reference sequence). The CDR3 protein is CASSPDRGRDEQYF. CDR3 DNA, as far as it was read: TGTGCCAGCAGTCCTGACAGGGGGAGGGAT.

Points on this clone: There is a difference at residue 12 between the TCRdb protein and the DNA translation, so the protein given here was translated from the DNA. Any gene name here is a mouse gene name. With the read ending 3 residues before the CDR3 end, the germline J gene is used to fill in that end. The chain recombines TRBV13-3 with TRBJ1-3; D gene uncertain. The CDR3 covers 15 residues. Germline-derived CDR1 and CDR2 are NNHDY and SYVADS. V was clipped by 0 bases and J by 0 bases, with 7 bases between them. The DNA read from the CDR3 is TGTGCCAGCAGTGATGATTACAATTCTGGAAATACG. Protein: CASSDDYNSGNT. The full CDR3 reads CASSDDYNSGNTLYF.

Concerning this clone: The genes and germline here are from mouse. The read ends 4 residues early relative to the CDR3; the germline J gene fills the gap. The rearrangement uses TRBV14 and TRBJ2-7; D not resolved. V was shortened by 2 bases and J by 0 bases, with 6 bases between the two germline ends. Per the germline V gene, CDR1 is SGHDT and CDR2 is FRDEAV. The CDR3 totals 13 residues. Incomplete CDR3 DNA: TGTGCCAGCAGTTTTCAGTTCTCCTAT. It encodes CASSFQFSY. The full CDR3 sequence reads CASSFQFSYEQYF.

With respect to this clone: Gene names are mouse gene names. The CDR3 goes on 4 residues after the read ends, and that part is filled in from the germline J gene. The chain has TRBV12-1 and TRBJ2-7, with 8 bases matching TRBD2. Trimming at V came to 0 bases and at J to 2 bases, leaving 5 bases not matched to a gene. Germline V lookup: CDR1 SGHSN, CDR2 HYEKVE. This CDR3 is 15 amino acids long. The sequenced part of the CDR3 DNA is TGTGCCAGCTCTCTCGAGGTGGGGGGGGCCTAT. Residues: CASSLEVGGAY. In full, the CDR3 reads CASSLEVGGAYEQYF.

This clone turned up a few times. All gene names here are mouse names. The read ends 4 residues before the CDR3 terminus; that terminus is restored from the germline J gene. The chain recombines TRBV1 with TRBJ1-1; D is perhaps TRBD1 (5 bases). CDR3 length: 14 amino acids. Germline assignment: CDR1 NSQYPW and CDR2 LRSPGD (reference sequence). Deletions cut 1 base from V and 3 bases from J, with 9 bases between. The covered CDR3 bases are TGCACCTGCAGTGCAGGCCAGGGCTACACA. Translated: CTCSAGQGYT. The complete CDR3 sequence is CTCSAGQGYTEVFF.

The table lists this clone with many counts. Genes here carry mouse names. The CDR3 end lies 4 residues beyond the end of the read and is filled in from the germline J gene. The rearrangement joins TRBV13-3 to TRBJ2-1; TRBD1 matches 7 bases. V was clipped by 0 bases and J by 0 bases; unmatched bases: 6. Per the germline V gene, CDR1 is NNHDY and CDR2 is SYVADS. This CDR3 region has 17 residues. The part of the CDR3 DNA that was read is TGTGCCAGCAGTGATGTGGGACAGAGGATTAACTATGCT. As protein: CASSDVGQRINYA. The entire CDR3 reads CASSDVGQRINYAEQFF.

This clone occurred a few times. Gene names and germline refer to mouse. The read is 4 residues too short to cover the CDR3 end, so that end is filled in from the germline J gene. The chain carries TRBV13-1 and TRBJ1-1; D may be TRBD1 (6 bases). The CDR3 contains 13 residues. CDR1 and CDR2 (germline): NSHNY, SYGAGN. Deletions cut 3 bases from V and 3 bases from J, with 9 bases between. The part of the CDR3 DNA that was read is TGTGCCAGCAGTGGACAGGACGACACA. Protein: CASSGQDDT. The full CDR3 is CASSGQDDTEVFF.

This clone occurred a few times. Gene labels here are mouse ones. Read data end 4 residues before the CDR3 end; the end is taken from the germline J gene. V gene TRBV13-1 combines with J gene TRBJ2-4; D unclear. Germline-derived CDR1 and CDR2 are NSHNY and SYGAGN. This CDR3 has 12 amino acids. The CDR3 DNA, read in part, is TGTGCCAGCAGTAGACAAAAAAAC. Protein sequence: CASSRQKN. The whole CDR3 sequence reads CASSRQKNTLYF.

This clone has more than one count but fewer than ten. The genes are named according to mouse. The CDR3 end is not reached by the read, which stops 4 residues before it; the germline J gene fills it in. The V call is TRBV13-3, the J call TRBJ1-4, with TRBD1 identical over 7 bases. The CDR3 runs to 15 residues. The germline V gene has CDR1 NNHDY and CDR2 SYVADS. V gave up 2 bases and J gave up 5 bases; unmatched junction bases: 6. The CDR3 here is CASSDGDRENERLFF. CDR3 DNA, as far as it was read: TGTGCCAGCAGTGACGGGGACAGAGAAAACGAA.